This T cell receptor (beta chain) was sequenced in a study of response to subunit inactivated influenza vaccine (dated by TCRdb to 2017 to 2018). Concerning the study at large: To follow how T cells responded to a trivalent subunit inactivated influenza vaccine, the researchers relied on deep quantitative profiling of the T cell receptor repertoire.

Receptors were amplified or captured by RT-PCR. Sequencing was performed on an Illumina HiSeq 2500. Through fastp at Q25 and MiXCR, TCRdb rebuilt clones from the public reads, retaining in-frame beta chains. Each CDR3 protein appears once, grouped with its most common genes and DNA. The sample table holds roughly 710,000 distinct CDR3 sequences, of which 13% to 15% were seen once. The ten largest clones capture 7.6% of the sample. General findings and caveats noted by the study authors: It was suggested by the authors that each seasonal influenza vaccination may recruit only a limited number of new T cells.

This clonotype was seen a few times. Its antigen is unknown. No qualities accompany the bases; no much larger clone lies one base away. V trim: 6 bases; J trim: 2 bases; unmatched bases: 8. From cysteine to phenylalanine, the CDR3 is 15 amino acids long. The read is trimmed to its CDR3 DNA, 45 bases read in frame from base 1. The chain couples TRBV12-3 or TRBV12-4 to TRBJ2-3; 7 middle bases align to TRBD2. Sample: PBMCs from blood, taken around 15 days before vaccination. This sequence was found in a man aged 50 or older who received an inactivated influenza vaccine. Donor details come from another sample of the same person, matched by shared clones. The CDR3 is CASRWSGTTTDTQYF. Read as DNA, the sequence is TGTGCCAGCAGGTGGTCCGGGACTACCACAGATACGCAGTATTTT.